This T cell receptor beta chain derives from a study of shared clonotypes between healthy human individuals. Study information: The study enrolled a couple of women and three men aged 18 to 49. Study results and limitations: Sampling used blood alone; tissue repertoires probably differ.

V was clipped by 4 bases and J by 3 bases, with 13 bases between them. Germline V lookup: CDR1 MNHNS, CDR2 SASEGT. The CDR3 has 15 amino acids. About 90 million PBMCs per unsorted sample were used for genomic DNA. The authors split each subset's genomic DNA evenly across several immunoSEQ plates. Only in-frame clones appear in the TCRdb table, and some are missing; sequencing was by immunoSEQ multiplex PCR. The data contain about 450,000 clones, around 79% of them singletons. In the case of this clone: The antigen remains unidentified.

This clonotype was sampled from a woman aged 40 to 50 in good health. Some clones in this sample may be carry-over from other donors' samples. This chain connects TRBV6-1 to TRBJ1-5, with D possibly TRBD1 on 6 matching bases. Material: PBMCs. CDR3 nucleotide sequence: TGTGCCAGCAGTGTAATCAGGGGTCACAATCAGCCCCAGCATTTT. It codes for CASSVIRGHNQPQHF.